The 3 T cell receptor beta chains below were found in one sample sequenced in a study of regulatory T cells in long-lasting Graves disease. Arm-PCR of CDR3 regions and iRepertoire HTBI primers were the basis on which TCR beta libraries were built. TCRdb redid the calling of the multiplex PCR reads with MiXCR, one entry per CDR3 protein. The sample includes some 420,000 distinct CDR3 sequences, 22% of them seen just once. Stated time point: persistent/refractory GD, antithyroid drugs over 5 years with positive TRAb. Following extraction of RNA from PBMCs, that RNA was used to make the TCR library. Sequencing was performed on peripheral blood mononuclear cells (PBMCs), taken when the disease was refractory, from a patient treated with antithyroid drugs. The receptors stem from a female donor with Graves disease.

This clonotype was found many times. The chain recombines TRBV7-2 with TRBJ2-5, with a possible D match to TRBD2 (6 bases). The CDR3 contains 14 residues. V was trimmed by 3 bases and J by 5 bases, leaving 13 bases between them. Germline CDR1 is SGHTA and CDR2 is FQGNSA. CDR3 nucleotides: TGTGCCAGCAGCTTGAACGGAGGGGAGGAGACCCAGTACTTC. Protein product: CASSLNGGEETQYF.

This clonotype showed up just a few times. The CDR3 is CASSLTQGGTGELFF. In DNA form, the CDR3 reads TGTGCCAGCAGCCTTACGCAGGGGGGGACCGGGGAGCTGTTTTTT. This chain joins TRBV14 and TRBJ2-2; D may correspond to TRBD1 or TRBD2 (7 bases each). The V gene's germline CDR1 is SGHDN and CDR2 FVKESK. Between the trimmed V and J ends, which lost 4 bases and 5 bases, there was a span of 14 bases. The CDR3 consists of 15 residues.

This chain connects TRBV6-5 to TRBJ1-6; D is undetermined. The V end lost 2 bases, the J end lost 12 bases, and 14 bases lay between the germline ends. The CDR3 is 14 amino acids. Per the germline V gene, CDR1 is MNHEY and CDR2 is SVGAGI. The CDR3 DNA reads as TGTGCCAGCAGTTACCAGTCCTTAACTGGACCCCTCCACTTT. Its protein is CASSYQSLTGPLHF.